This T cell receptor (beta chain) stems from a study of blood T cell repertoires in COVID-19. As for the study in general: The origin of the acute and convalescent COVID-19 samples was the United States, Italy and Spain.

CDR1 and CDR2 (germline): KGHSH, LQKENI. This CDR3 has 16 amino acids. The ends were cut back, 1 base at V and 2 bases at J, with 14 bases in the middle. As originally analysed: Amplification from reference gene primers served as the basis for estimated nucleated cell counts. Measured with immunoSEQ multiplex PCR; TCRdb has only the in-frame clones, and not every one. V and J calls and clone size follow that table, whereas D and trimming were derived from the DNA. The sample yields under 350,000 clones, roughly 85% seen once. The TCR originated in a woman in her 50s who had recovered from COVID-19. Material: peripheral blood. V usage is TRBV18 and J usage is TRBJ1-1; a possible D gene is TRBD1 (5 bases). The CDR3 coding sequence is TGTGCCAGCTCACCACAACGACAGAGTTTAAACACTGAAGCTTTCTTT. It is translated as CASSPQRQSLNTEAFF.